This is a list of T cell receptor beta chains from one sample in a study of cytomegalovirus exposure and HLA in healthy donors. This table comes from immunoSEQ multiplex PCR, and its TCRdb copy is limited to in-frame clones, with some not included. Of under 150,000 clones in the sample, about 78% were seen once. The specimen was PBMCs. The receptor source for this set is a male donor in good health and CMV-seronegative. The CDR3 runs from the conserved cysteine through the conserved F or W. A D gene is named only where the DNA matches it firmly. Not every row has a clone size; where given, it reads once, few, many or a size class.

TRBJ2-5	TRBV7-9	-	-	TGTGCCAGCAGCTTAGGGTCAGGGGCACAAGAGACCCAGTACTTC	CASSLGSGAQETQYF
TRBJ1-1	TRBV7-8	TRBD1	-	TGTGCCAGCAGCTGGGGACAGGGAAGCACTGAAGCTTTCTTT	CASSWGQGSTEAFF
TRBJ1-4	TRBV18	-	-	TGTGCCAGCCGGTCGGGGGCAACTAATGAAAAACTGTTTTTT	CASRSGATNEKLFF
TRBJ2-2	TRBV10-2	TRBD2	-	TGCGCCAGCATGAACAGCGGGAGGCCCACCGGGGAGCTGTTTTTT	CASMNSGRPTGELFF
TRBJ2-2	TRBV5-4	TRBD1	-	TGTGCCAGCAGCTTGGTTCGGACAGGGGGTTCCGGGGAGCTGTTTTTT	CASSLVRTGGSGELFF
TRBJ2-2	TRBV2	-	-	TGTGCCAGCGGCCTGACTCCCTCCAACACCGGGGAGCTGTTTTTT	CASGLTPSNTGELFF
TRBJ1-5	TRBV5-4	TRBD1	few	TGTGCCAGCAGCCGACAGGGGGGAAGTGATAGCAATCAGCCCCAGCATTTT	CASSRQGGSDSNQPQHF
TRBJ2-3	TRBV2	TRBD2	-	TGTGCCAGCAGTGAAGCGCTTCGGCGAGCGGGGGGTCGTACAGATACGCAGTATTTT	CASSEALRRAGGRTDTQYF
TRBJ2-5	TRBV11-2	-	-	TGTGCCAGCAGCGTTGGCCCGGGGACGACTAGAGAAGAGACCCAGTACTTC	CASSVGPGTTREETQYF
TRBJ2-7	TRBV7-9	-	once	TGTTCCAGCAGCTCCTCTGGGGGGTACGAGCAGTACTTC	CSSSSSGGYEQYF
TRBJ1-6	TRBV25-1	-	-	TGTGCCAGCAGTGCCCAGGGGAGCAATTCACCCCTCCACTTT	CASSAQGSNSPLHF
TRBJ1-1	TRBV4-1	-	-	TGCGCCAGCAGCCAATACAGGGATACTGAAGCTTTCTTT	CASSQYRDTEAFF
TRBJ2-7	TRBV30	-	-	TGTGCCTGGGGGCGTGCGGGCGAGCAGTACTTC	CAWGRAGEQYF
TRBJ2-7	TRBV5-1	TRBD2	-	TGCGCCAGCAGCTTGGGAGGGAGGGTGTCCTACGAGCAGTACTTC	CASSLGGRVSYEQYF
TRBJ2-7	TRBV30	-	-	TGTGCCTGGAGTGCCTTCTACGAGCAGTACTTC	CAWSAFYEQYF
TRBJ2-2	TRBV7-2	TRBD2	-	TGTGCCAGCAGCTTACGTCTAGCGGGGGGGCCCGGGGAGCTGTTTTTT	CASSLRLAGGPGELFF
TRBJ2-5	TRBV30	-	-	TGTGCCTGGAGTGGAGGGCCGGGGGAGACCCAGTACTTC	CAWSGGPGETQYF
TRBJ2-7	TRBV5-1	TRBD1	few	TGCGCCAGCAGCTGGGACAGGAGATACGAGCAGTACTTC	CASSWDRRYEQYF
TRBJ2-7	TRBV7-8	TRBD2	-	TGTGCCAGCAGCCTCGGGACTAGCGGGGTCTTTGGCGAGCAGTACTTC	CASSLGTSGVFGEQYF
TRBJ2-6	TRBV7-3	TRBD1	-	TGTGCCAGCAGCCGAAAGGGACAGCGAATGAGCTCTGGGGCCAACGTCCTGACTTTC	CASSRKGQRMSSGANVLTF
TRBJ2-2	TRBV5-1	-	-	TGCGCCAGCAATGCGGGACCCAGCTTTTCCGGGGAGCTGTTTTTT	CASNAGPSFSGELFF
TRBJ2-4	TRBV11-2	-	-	TGTGCCAGCAGCCCACGACGTGCGGGGGCGACCAAAAACATTCAGTACTTC	CASSPRRAGATKNIQYF
TRBJ2-1	TRBV7-3	-	-	TGTGCCAGCAGCTTTGACCTAGGAAATGAGCAGTTCTTC	CASSFDLGNEQFF
TRBJ1-1	TRBV7-9	-	once	TGTGCCAGCAGCTTATTAGAAGCTTTCTTT	CASSLLEAFF
TRBJ2-5	TRBV28	TRBD1	-	TGTGCCAGCGGGACAGCGTCGGCGGCCCAGTACTTC	CASGTASAAQYF
TRBJ2-5	TRBV5-1	TRBD2	few	TGCGCCAGCAGCTTCGCTAGCGGGAGGGCGGAAGAGACCCAGTACTTC	CASSFASGRAEETQYF
TRBJ1-1	TRBV6-1	TRBD1	-	TGTGCCAGCAGTGTGGTGGGACAGGGGGGCACTGAAGCTTTCTTT	CASSVVGQGGTEAFF
TRBJ1-1	TRBV2	TRBD1	-	TGTGCCAATCGACTACAGGGGGGGAACACTGAAGCTTTCTTT	CANRLQGGNTEAFF
TRBJ1-1	TRBV28	-	-	TGTGCCGGGGCCCGGCAGCCTGAGACTGAAGCTTTCTTT	CAGARQPETEAFF
TRBJ2-5	TRBV28	-	-	TGTGCCAGCAGTTTACAGGGGCAGGGCCAAGAGACCCAGTACTTC	CASSLQGQGQETQYF
TRBJ2-3	TRBV5-1	-	once	TGCGCCTGCAGCTTGGCCCTAGCTATAAGCACAGATACGCAGTATTTT	CACSLALAISTDTQYF
TRBJ2-7	TRBV29-1	TRBD1	-	TGCAGCGTTGAAGATCAGGGGACAGGGGACGTCTACGAGCAGTACTTC	CSVEDQGTGDVYEQYF
TRBJ2-1	TRBV7-3	TRBD1	once	TGTGCCAGCAGCCAGGAAACACAGGGGAGCCTCTGGTACAATGAGCAGTTCTTC	CASSQETQGSLWYNEQFF
TRBJ2-5	TRBV9	TRBD2	-	TGTGCCAGCAGCGTAGCCTTTCGCGGGGGGTACCAAGAGACCCAGTACTTC	CASSVAFRGGYQETQYF
TRBJ1-2	TRBV9	-	-	TGTGCCAGCAGCGTAGCTACAGATGGCTACACCTTC	CASSVATDGYTF
TRBJ2-3	TRBV2	TRBD2	-	TGTGCCAGCAGTGGCTGGGGACTAGCAAGTGGTATAGATACGCAGTATTTT	CASSGWGLASGIDTQYF
TRBJ1-2	TRBV5-8	-	-	TGTGCCAGCAGCCATGGGAGTCAGGCTTATGGCTACACCTTC	CASSHGSQAYGYTF
TRBJ1-4	TRBV15	-	-	TGTGCCACCAGCAGAGATCGGCAGGCGCAAACTAATGAAAAACTGTTTTTT	CATSRDRQAQTNEKLFF
TRBJ2-3	TRBV5-4	TRBD2	few	TGTGCCAGCAGCCACGCGGCCGGGACTAGCGGGAGTACAGATACGCAGTATTTT	CASSHAAGTSGSTDTQYF
TRBJ1-3	TRBV7-3	-	-	TGCGCCAGCCAAAGGGAGCATGGGGACACCATATATTTT	CASQREHGDTIYF
TRBJ2-3	TRBV6-6	-	-	TGTGCCAGCAGTTTCGGGGAAACAGATACGCAGTATTTT	CASSFGETDTQYF
TRBJ2-7	TRBV11-2	TRBD2	-	TGTGCCAGCAGCTCGGGGGCTATATACGGGACTAGTGCATACGAGCAGTACTTC	CASSSGAIYGTSAYEQYF
TRBJ2-7	TRBV4-1	TRBD2	-	TGCGCCAGCAGCCCCATCTGGGGCAGACTAGCGGGAGGCTCCCACGAGCAGTACTTC	CASSPIWGRLAGGSHEQYF
TRBJ2-7	TRBV2	-	-	TGTGCCTGGGGGCGGGACAGCTCCTACGAGCAGTACTTC	CAWGRDSSYEQYF
TRBJ1-6	TRBV6-5	-	-	TGTGCCAGCAGTTCCCAGGTGGGCAATTCACCCCTCCACTTT	CASSSQVGNSPLHF
TRBJ2-7	TRBV5-4	TRBD2	-	TGTGCCAGCAGCTTGACGGGGGGACCCCGCGAGCAGTACTTC	CASSLTGGPREQYF
TRBJ1-1	TRBV5-1	-	-	TGCGCCAGCAGTCAAACGGGACACCAGCTCACTGGAGCTTTCTTT	CASSQTGHQLTGAFF
TRBJ2-1	TRBV4-1	TRBD2	-	TGCGCCACCTCAGGCGGTAGCGGGAGAATAGGGTCCTACAATGAGCAGTTCTTC	CATSGGSGRIGSYNEQFF
TRBJ2-7	TRBV5-4	-	-	TGTGCCAGCAGCGGGCCGCGGGGAAGCCCCTACGAGCAGTACTTC	CASSGPRGSPYEQYF
TRBJ2-7	TRBV7-6	-	-	TGTGCCAGCAAGGAGTCCGCGACCTCCTACGAGCAGTACTTC	CASKESATSYEQYF
TRBJ1-4	TRBV4-3	-	-	TGCGCCAGCAGTCAAAACCAGGGTACTAATGAAAAACTGTTTTTT	CASSQNQGTNEKLFF
TRBJ2-3	TRBV12-5	-	-	TGTGCTAGTGGTTTCGGGACAAGGGGAACAGATACGCAGTATTTT	CASGFGTRGTDTQYF
TRBJ1-2	TRBV28	TRBD1	-	TGTGCCAGCAGTTATGTAGGCCCCCGGGACAGATCGTATGGCTACACCTTC	CASSYVGPRDRSYGYTF
TRBJ2-7	TRBV30	TRBD1	-	TGTGCCTGGGGGGACAGGGGGCCCGAGCAGTACTTC	CAWGDRGPEQYF
TRBJ2-7	TRBV5-1	-	-	TGCGCCAGCAGCTTCGAGGCGGGGTCGCCCCCCTACGAGCAGTACTTC	CASSFEAGSPPYEQYF